These 3 T cell receptor beta chains were all obtained from the same sample, sequenced in a study of blood T cell repertoires in COVID-19 (dated by TCRdb to about 2020). To prepare the library, the immunoSEQ multiplex PCR assay was applied. TCRdb took this table from immuneACCESS and kept in-frame rearrangements with V and J called. Such tables lack part of the clones; where checked against another copy, unresolved V genes explain under half of the gap, and the rest is unexplained. The sample data list 79,000 or so clones, and 86% of these were observed just once. The top ten hold roughly 19% of the sample. The sample consisted of peripheral blood. The receptors were gathered from a human donor in a cohort sampled during active COVID-19.

This chain joins TRBV25-1 and TRBJ2-3; D not certain. The V end was cut by 2 bases, the J end by 2 bases, with 14 bases between. The CDR3 runs to 16 residues. Germline lookup yields CDR1 MGHDK and CDR2 SYGVNS. Here the CDR3 reads CASSEGYVLTTDTQYF. The CDR3 bases are TGTGCCAGCAGTGAAGGTTATGTACTCACCACAGATACGCAGTATTTT. Supplemented by reference TRBV25-1 and TRBJ2-3, the full variable domain reads EADIYQTPRYLVIGTGKKITLECSQTMGHDKMYWYQQDPGMELHLIHYSYGVNSTEKGDLSSESTVSRIRTEHFPLTLESARPSHTSQYLCASSEGYVLTTDTQYFGPGTRLTVL.

The chain joins TRBV4-1 to TRBJ1-2, with 7 bases lining up with TRBD1. CDR3 size: 14 residues. V dropped 1 base and J dropped 4; count of bases not matched to a gene: 3. Germline CDR1 MGHRA, CDR2 YSYEKL. The chain's CDR3 is CASSQGQGFYGYTF. CDR3 nucleotides: TGCGCCAGCAGCCAAGGACAGGGATTCTATGGCTACACCTTC.

The chain couples TRBV10-2 to TRBJ2-5; TRBD1 matches at 9 bases. Germline V gives CDR1 WSHSY, CDR2 SAAADI. V was clipped by 4 bases and J by 1 base; unmatched bases: 7. CDR3 length equals 16 residues. The CDR3 loop reads CASSGRDRDSQETQYF. For the CDR3, the DNA is TGCGCCAGCAGTGGCCGGGACAGGGACTCCCAAGAGACCCAGTACTTC.